The sequence of this TCR beta chain was determined in a study of blood T cell repertoires in COVID-19. Study-level background: Sources were T cells, B-cell-depleted T cells, or PBMCs; the material itself was cDNA or gDNA.

In the original processing: Using reference gene primer amplification, nucleated cell counts were estimated. Produced via immunoSEQ multiplex PCR; TCRdb's table is partial and in-frame only. That table gives V, J and clone size, and the DNA gave D and trimming. This sample has 200,000 to 250,000 clones, with about 84% found just once. The ends lost 5 bases at V and 8 bases at J; junction bases unmatched: 10. The CDR3 length is 15 residues. CDR1 and CDR2 (germline): SGHNT, YENEEA. Those who participated ranged in age from roughly 18 to 90 years and resided in about 24 US areas. Participant-given clinical history determined each cohort assignment.

This clonotype originated in a woman aged 40-49 years with acute COVID-19. This chain links TRBV11-3 with TRBJ2-1; 9 nucleotides align to TRBD1. The specimen sequenced was PBMCs or T cells enriched from blood (not recorded which). The CDR3 reads CASSLRTGEGDEQFF. In DNA, the CDR3 is TGTGCCAGCAGCCTTAGGACAGGGGAAGGCGATGAGCAGTTCTTC.